The present entry profiles one T cell receptor beta chain with its context. What it recognizes is unknown. Sequencing of TCR beta, carried out with a high-throughput approach, was applied to CD8+ and CD4+ T cells from the blood. Negative isolation was used for CD8+ and CD4+ T cells, and FACS enrichment was applied to TEMRA cells. Trimming stripped 0 bases from V and 6 bases from J, with 8 bases between. The germline CDR1 and CDR2 sequences are LGHNA and YSLEER. This CDR3 spans 13 amino acids. The data were obtained in a study of CD8 T cells in Susac syndrome. General study points: It was acknowledged in the study that its TCR sequencing and HLA analysis involved a relatively small number of individuals.

Reverse transcription of roughly 0.5 to 1 ug RNA was performed with random hexamers. The immunoSEQ assay covered 54 Vbeta and 13 Jbeta segments for CDR3. TCRdb re-called the immunoSEQ multiplex PCR reads through MiXCR, storing one row per CDR3 protein. Here the sample spans roughly 150,000 distinct CDR3 sequences, approximately 95% being singletons. This receptor was taken from a human donor with multiple sclerosis. The sequencing sample was made of CD4+ T cells from PBMCs. This chain links TRBV4-3 with TRBJ1-2; D unresolved. CDR3 nucleotide sequence: TGCGCCAGCAGCCAAGAACTCCTCCATGGCTACACCTTC. Protein sequence: CASSQELLHGYTF.